The T cell receptor (beta chain) under discussion was sequenced for a study of blood T cell repertoires in COVID-19. Study at large: Spain, Italy and the United States supplied samples that represented acute and convalescent COVID-19. From T cells, B-cell-depleted T cells, or PBMCs came the material, which was cDNA or gDNA.

TCRdb keeps only in-frame clones here, not all; method: immunoSEQ multiplex PCR. The sample shows about 82,000 clones, about 82% of them seen only once. The CDR3 sequence is 14 residues long. Germline CDR1 SGHAT, CDR2 FQNNGV. Trimming took off 4 bases at V and 2 bases at J, with 11 bases between the two ends. Material for sequencing was peripheral blood. This receptor was obtained from an elderly man with active or convalescent COVID-19. The chain links TRBV11-2 to TRBJ1-1; D is unresolved. In DNA form, the CDR3 reads TGTGCCAGCAGCTATCACAGCAAAAACACTGAAGCTTTCTTT. Encoded protein: CASSYHSKNTEAFF.